A single sample gave rise to the 7 T cell receptor beta chains below, sequenced in a study of response to subunit inactivated influenza vaccine. TCRdb called the RT-PCR reads again in MiXCR, with one record for every CDR3 protein. The sample has roughly 500,000 distinct CDR3 sequences; 16% are singletons. Sequencing used CD4+ T cells sorted from PBMCs, obtained less than 30 months after vaccination. These receptor sequences come from a man between 45 and 75 years old who received an inactivated influenza vaccine.

This clonotype occurred many times. J is TRBJ2-7 and V is TRBV20-1; 8 bases are shared with TRBD2. Trimming cost V 7 bases and J 2 bases; bases outside gene matches: 7. Germline-derived CDR1 and CDR2 are DFQATT and SNEGSKA (reference sequence). This CDR3 has 13 amino acids. The CDR3 region has the DNA TGCAGTGTCAGACTAGCGTACGCCTACGAGCAGTACTTC. Translation gives CSVRLAYAYEQYF.

This clonotype was detected only a few times. V usage is TRBV12-3 or TRBV12-4 and J usage is TRBJ2-1, with D perhaps given as TRBD1 or TRBD2 (5 bases each). The CDR3 spans 14 residues. The ends were cut back, 5 bases at V and 4 bases at J, with 12 bases in the middle. CDR3 residues: CASSIRDGYNEQFF. Here the CDR3 DNA reads TGTGCCAGCAGTATCCGGGACGGATACAATGAGCAGTTCTTC.

This clonotype came up many times. The chain has TRBV6-2 or TRBV6-3 and TRBJ2-2, with TRBD1 as a possible D gene (6 bases). The CDR3 consists of 15 residues. V dropped 7 bases and J dropped 5 bases, with 17 bases sitting between them. The V gene's germline CDR1 is MNHEY and CDR2 SVGEGT. The CDR3 sequence is CASNPLGGRTGELFF. In DNA form, the CDR3 reads TGTGCCAGCAACCCTCTTGGGGGCCGAACCGGGGAGCTGTTTTTT.

The sample holds many counts of this clonotype. The chain links TRBV20-1 to TRBJ2-2; D uncertain. The V end lost 5 bases, the J end lost 0 bases, and 13 bases lay between the germline ends. The germline CDR1 and CDR2 sequences are DFQATT and SNEGSKA (reference sequence). The CDR3 length is 15 residues. The CDR3 spells CSAPPAKTNTGELFF. The CDR3 coding sequence is TGCAGTGCTCCCCCGGCGAAGACGAACACCGGGGAGCTGTTTTTT.

This sequence joins TRBV6-1 and TRBJ2-2; 11 positions match TRBD2. Unmatched junction bases numbered 8, after V lost 5 bases and J lost 3 bases. Per germline, CDR1 MNHNS and CDR2 SASEGT. This CDR3 spans 17 amino acids. CDR3 nucleotides: TGTGCCAGCAGTCCCACTGGGACTAGCGGCCACACCGGGGAGCTGTTTTTT. It yields the protein CASSPTGTSGHTGELFF.

In its sample, this clonotype was seen a few times. This chain uses TRBV7-2 with TRBJ1-5, with a tentative D call TRBD1 (6 bases). The CDR3 consists of 16 residues. Germline CDR1 SGHTA, CDR2 FQGNSA. Trimming left V 1 base short and J 5 bases short, with 15 bases between. In DNA form, the CDR3 reads TGTGCCAGCAGCTTAGTAGGTCGGGACACCTATCAGCCCCAGCATTTT. Translated: CASSLVGRDTYQPQHF.

This clonotype has a handful of counts. The genes are TRBV14 and TRBJ2-3; 8 bases line up with TRBD2. V gave up 4 bases and J gave up 0 bases; unmatched junction bases: 15. The CDR3 has 19 residues. Germline V CDR1 and CDR2: SGHDN, FVKESK. The CDR3 is CASSPQTPVAGSSTDTQYF. The CDR3 nucleotides are TGTGCCAGCAGCCCCCAGACCCCCGTAGCGGGGTCTAGCACAGATACGCAGTATTTT.